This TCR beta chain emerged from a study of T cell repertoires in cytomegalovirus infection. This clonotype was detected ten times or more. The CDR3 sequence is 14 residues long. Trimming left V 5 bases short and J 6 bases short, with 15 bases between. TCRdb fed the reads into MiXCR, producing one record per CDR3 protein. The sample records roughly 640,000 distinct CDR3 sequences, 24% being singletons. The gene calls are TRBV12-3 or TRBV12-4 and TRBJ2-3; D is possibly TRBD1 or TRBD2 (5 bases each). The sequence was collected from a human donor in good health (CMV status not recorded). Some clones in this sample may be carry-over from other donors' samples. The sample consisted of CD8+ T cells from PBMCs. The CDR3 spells CASSLTGQFDTQYF. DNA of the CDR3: TGTGCCAGCAGTCTCACGGGGCAGTTCGATACGCAGTATTTT.